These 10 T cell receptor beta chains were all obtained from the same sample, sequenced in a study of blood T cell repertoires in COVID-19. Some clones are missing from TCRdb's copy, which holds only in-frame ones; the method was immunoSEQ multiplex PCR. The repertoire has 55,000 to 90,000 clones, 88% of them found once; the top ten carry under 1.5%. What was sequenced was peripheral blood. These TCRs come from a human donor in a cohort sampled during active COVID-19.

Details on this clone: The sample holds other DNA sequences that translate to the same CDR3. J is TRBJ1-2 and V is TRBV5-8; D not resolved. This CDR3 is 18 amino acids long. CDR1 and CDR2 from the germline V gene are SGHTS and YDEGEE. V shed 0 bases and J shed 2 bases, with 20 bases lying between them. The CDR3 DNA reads TGTGCCAGCAGCTTGGCCCCCCCCATGACGGGTCTGAACTATGGCTACACCTTC. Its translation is CASSLAPPMTGLNYGYTF.

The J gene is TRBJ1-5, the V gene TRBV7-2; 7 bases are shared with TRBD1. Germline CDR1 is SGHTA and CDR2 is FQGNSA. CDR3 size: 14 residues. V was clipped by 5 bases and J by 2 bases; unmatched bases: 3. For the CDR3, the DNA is TGTGCCAGCAGCCCTCAGGGGGGCAATCAGCCCCAGCATTTT. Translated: CASSPQGGNQPQHF. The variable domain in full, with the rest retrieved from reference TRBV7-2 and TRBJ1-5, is GAGVSQSPSNKVTEKGKDVELRCDPISGHTALYWYRQSLGQGLEFLIYFQGNSAPDKSGLPSDRFSAERTGGSVSTLTIQRTQQEDSAVYLCASSPQGGNQPQHFGDGTRLSIL.

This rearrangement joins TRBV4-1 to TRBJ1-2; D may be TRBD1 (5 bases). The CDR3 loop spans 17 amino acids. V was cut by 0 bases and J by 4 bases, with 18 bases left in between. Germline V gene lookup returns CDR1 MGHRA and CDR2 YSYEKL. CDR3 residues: CASSQEVILQARYGYTF. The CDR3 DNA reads TGCGCCAGCAGCCAAGAGGTGATCCTACAGGCGCGCTATGGCTACACCTTC.

The DNA of the CDR3 is TGTGCCAGCAGCCCCCAAGGGAGCTCTGGAAACACCATATATTTT. Protein: CASSPQGSSGNTIYF. The chain carries TRBV14 and TRBJ1-3; unclear D gene. This CDR3 region has 15 residues. Trimming pared 4 bases from V and 0 bases from J, leaving 10 bases between. Germline V CDR1 and CDR2: SGHDN, FVKESK.

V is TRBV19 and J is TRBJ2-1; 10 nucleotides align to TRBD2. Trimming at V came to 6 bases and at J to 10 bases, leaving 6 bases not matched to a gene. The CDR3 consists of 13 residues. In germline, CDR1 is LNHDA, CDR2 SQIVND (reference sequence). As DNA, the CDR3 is TGTGCCAGTAGCCTAGCGGGAGTGAACGAGCAGTTCTTC. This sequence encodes CASSLAGVNEQFF. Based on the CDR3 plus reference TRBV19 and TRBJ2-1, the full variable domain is DGGITQSPKYLFRKEGQNVTLSCEQNLNHDAMYWYRQDPGQGLRLIYYSQIVNDFQKGDIAEGYSVSREKKESFPLTVTSAQKNPTAFYLCASSLAGVNEQFFGPGTRLTVL.

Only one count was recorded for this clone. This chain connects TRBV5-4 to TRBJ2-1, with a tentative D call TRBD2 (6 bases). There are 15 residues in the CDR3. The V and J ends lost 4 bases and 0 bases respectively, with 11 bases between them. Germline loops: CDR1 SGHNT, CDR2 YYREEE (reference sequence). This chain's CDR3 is CASSIGRSSYNEQFF. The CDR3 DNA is TGTGCCAGCAGCATAGGGAGGAGCTCCTACAATGAGCAGTTCTTC. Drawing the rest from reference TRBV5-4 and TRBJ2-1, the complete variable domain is ETGVTQSPTHLIKTRGQQVTLRCSSQSGHNTVSWYQQALGQGPQFIFQYYREEENGRGNFPPRFSGLQFPNYSSELNVNALELDDSALYLCASSIGRSSYNEQFFGPGTRLTVL.

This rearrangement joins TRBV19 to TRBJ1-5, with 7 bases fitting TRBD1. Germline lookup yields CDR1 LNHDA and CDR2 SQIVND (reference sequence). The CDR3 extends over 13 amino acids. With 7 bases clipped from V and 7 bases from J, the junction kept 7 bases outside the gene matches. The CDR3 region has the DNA TGTGCCAGTAAATCGACAGGGAACCAGCCCCAGCATTTT. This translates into CASKSTGNQPQHF.

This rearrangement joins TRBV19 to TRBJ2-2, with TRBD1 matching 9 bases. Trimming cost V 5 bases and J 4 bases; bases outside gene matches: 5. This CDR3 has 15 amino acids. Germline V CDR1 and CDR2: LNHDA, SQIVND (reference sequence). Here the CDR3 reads CASSAGTGSTGELFF. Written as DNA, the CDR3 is TGTGCCAGTAGTGCCGGGACAGGGAGCACCGGGGAGCTGTTTTTT.

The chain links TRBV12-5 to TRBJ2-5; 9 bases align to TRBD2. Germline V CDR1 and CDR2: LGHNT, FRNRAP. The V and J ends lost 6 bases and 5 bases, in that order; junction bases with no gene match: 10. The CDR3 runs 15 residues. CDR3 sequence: CASGKGAGGLETQYF. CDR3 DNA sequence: TGTGCTAGTGGGAAAGGGGCGGGAGGGTTGGAGACCCAGTACTTC.

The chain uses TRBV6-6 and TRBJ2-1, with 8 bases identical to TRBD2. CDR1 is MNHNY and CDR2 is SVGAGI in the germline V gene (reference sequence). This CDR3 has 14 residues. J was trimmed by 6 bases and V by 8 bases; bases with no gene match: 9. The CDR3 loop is CASHHTGTSNEQFF. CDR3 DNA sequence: TGTGCCAGCCATCACACCGGGACTAGCAATGAGCAGTTCTTC.